The rows below give T cell receptor beta chains drawn from one sample of a study of OX40 agonist ivuxolimab in advanced cancers. Sequenced by immunoSEQ multiplex PCR; TCRdb stores in-frame clones only, minus some. The data contain tens of thousands of clones, approximately 90% of them seen just once; the ten biggest clones take up about 0.7%. The sample in question was CD4+ or CD8+ T cells sorted from blood, obtained in a trial of the OX40 agonist ivuxolimab. These receptors were obtained from an adult with an advanced solid tumor such as melanoma, head and neck, liver or kidney cancer. CDR3s include the opening cysteine and the closing phenylalanine or tryptophan. The D gene is left open where the match is weak. Expanded clones get a size class; other rows say once, few or many, or leave the size out.

clone size,D gene,V gene,J gene,CDR3 protein,CDR3 DNA
once,NA,TRBV7-2,TRBJ2-5,CASSLDRYAETQYF,TGTGCCAGCAGCTTAGATAGGTATGCGGAGACCCAGTACTTC
NA,NA,TRBV6-1,TRBJ2-7,CASSPGAYEQYF,TGTGCCAGCAGCCCTGGGGCCTACGAGCAGTACTTC
NA,TRBD1,TRBV5-1,TRBJ1-1,CASKMPGQIAEAFF,TGCGCCAGCAAAATGCCGGGACAGATCGCTGAAGCTTTCTTT
NA,NA,TRBV2,TRBJ2-7,CASSARWGYEQYF,TGTGCCAGCAGTGCTAGGTGGGGCTACGAGCAGTACTTC
NA,NA,TRBV4-2,TRBJ2-4,CASSLAGAKNIQYF,TGTGCCAGCAGCTTGGCGGGAGCCAAAAACATTCAGTACTTC
NA,NA,TRBV6-4,TRBJ1-2,CASSTPRADYGYTF,TGTGCCAGCAGTACACCCCGGGCGGACTATGGCTACACCTTC
NA,NA,TRBV10-1,TRBJ2-1,CASSGRQGSLNNEQFF,TGCGCCAGCAGTGGCCGACAAGGTAGCCTTAACAATGAGCAGTTCTTC
NA,TRBD1,TRBV5-4,TRBJ2-1,CASSSIQRAGQGAMDEQFF,TGTGCCAGCAGCTCTATCCAACGAGCGGGACAGGGGGCGATGGATGAGCAGTTCTTC
NA,TRBD2,TRBV5-1,TRBJ2-3,CASSLEVAGTDTQYF,TGCGCCAGCAGCTTGGAGGTAGCGGGAACAGATACGCAGTATTTT
NA,NA,TRBV5-1,TRBJ1-1,CASSSVGDTEAFF,TGCGCCAGCAGCTCCGTTGGGGACACTGAAGCTTTCTTT
NA,NA,TRBV4-1,TRBJ1-5,CASSQGSGNQPQHF,TGCGCCAGCAGCCAAGGGTCAGGGAATCAGCCCCAGCATTTT